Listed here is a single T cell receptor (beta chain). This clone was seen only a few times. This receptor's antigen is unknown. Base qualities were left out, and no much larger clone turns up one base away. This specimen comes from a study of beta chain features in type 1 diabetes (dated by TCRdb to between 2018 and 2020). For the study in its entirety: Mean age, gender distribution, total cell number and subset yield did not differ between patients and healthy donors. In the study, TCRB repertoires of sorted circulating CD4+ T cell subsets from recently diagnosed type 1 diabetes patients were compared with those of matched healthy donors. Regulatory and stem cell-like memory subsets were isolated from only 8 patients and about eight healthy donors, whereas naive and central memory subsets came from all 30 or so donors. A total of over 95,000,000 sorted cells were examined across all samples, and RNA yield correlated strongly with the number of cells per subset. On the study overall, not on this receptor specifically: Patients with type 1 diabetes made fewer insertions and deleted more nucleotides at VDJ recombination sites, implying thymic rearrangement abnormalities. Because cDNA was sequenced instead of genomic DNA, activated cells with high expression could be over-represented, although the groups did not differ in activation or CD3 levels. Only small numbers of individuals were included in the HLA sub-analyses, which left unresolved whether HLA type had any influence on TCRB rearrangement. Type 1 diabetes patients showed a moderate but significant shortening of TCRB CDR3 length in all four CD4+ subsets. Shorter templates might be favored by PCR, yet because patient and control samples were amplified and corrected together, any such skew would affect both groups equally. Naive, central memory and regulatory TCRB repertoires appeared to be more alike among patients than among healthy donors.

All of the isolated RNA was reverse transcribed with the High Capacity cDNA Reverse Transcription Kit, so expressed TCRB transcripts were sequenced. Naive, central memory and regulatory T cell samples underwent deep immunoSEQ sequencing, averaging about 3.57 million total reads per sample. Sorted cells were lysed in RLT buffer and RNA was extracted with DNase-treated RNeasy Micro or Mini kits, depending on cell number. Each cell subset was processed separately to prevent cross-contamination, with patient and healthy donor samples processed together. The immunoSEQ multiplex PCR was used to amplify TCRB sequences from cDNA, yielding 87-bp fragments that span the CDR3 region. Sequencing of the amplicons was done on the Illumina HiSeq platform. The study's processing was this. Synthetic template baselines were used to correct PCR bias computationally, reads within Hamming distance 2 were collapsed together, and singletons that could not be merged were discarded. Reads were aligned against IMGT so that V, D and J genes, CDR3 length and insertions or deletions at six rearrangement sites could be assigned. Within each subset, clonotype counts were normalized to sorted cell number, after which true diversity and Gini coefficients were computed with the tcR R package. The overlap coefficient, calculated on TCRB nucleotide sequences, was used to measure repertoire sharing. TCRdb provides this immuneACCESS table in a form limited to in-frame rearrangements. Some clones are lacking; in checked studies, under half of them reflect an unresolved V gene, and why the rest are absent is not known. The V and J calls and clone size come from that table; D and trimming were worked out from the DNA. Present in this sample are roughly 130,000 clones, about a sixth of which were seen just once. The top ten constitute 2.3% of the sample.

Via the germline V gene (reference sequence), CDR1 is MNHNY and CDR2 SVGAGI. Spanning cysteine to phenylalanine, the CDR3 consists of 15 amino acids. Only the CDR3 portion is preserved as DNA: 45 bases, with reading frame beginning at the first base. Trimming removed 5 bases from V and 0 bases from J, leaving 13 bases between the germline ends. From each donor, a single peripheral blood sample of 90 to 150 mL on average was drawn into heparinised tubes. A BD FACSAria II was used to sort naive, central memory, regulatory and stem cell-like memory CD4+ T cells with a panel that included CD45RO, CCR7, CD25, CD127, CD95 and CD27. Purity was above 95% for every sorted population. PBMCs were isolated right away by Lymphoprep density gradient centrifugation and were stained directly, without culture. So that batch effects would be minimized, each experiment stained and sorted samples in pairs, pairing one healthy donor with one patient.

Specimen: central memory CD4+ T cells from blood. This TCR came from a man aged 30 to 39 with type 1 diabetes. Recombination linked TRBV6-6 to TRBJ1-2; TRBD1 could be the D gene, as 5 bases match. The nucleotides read TGTGCCAGCAGTAAACAGGCGTCATCTAACTATGGCTACACCTTC. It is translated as CASSKQASSNYGYTF.